The 6 T cell receptor beta chains reported below all come from one sample, sequenced in a study of tumor and adjacent non-tumor tissue in lung cancer. A modified ARM-PCR protocol with three rounds of nested PCR amplified TCRbeta. TCRdb analysed the multiplex PCR reads with MiXCR anew, one entry per CDR3 protein. The table records 80,000 to 130,000 distinct CDR3 sequences, 55% to 65% of them present only once. This sample's RNA came from whole unsorted tissue. The normal lung tissue was taken more than 3 cm from the tumor edge. Input material: distant non-tumor lung tissue. Source of these receptors: a young man with non-small cell lung cancer.

This clonotype was seen only once. A read error may be the cause here, since a much bigger clone is one base away. The rearrangement joins TRBV12-3 or TRBV12-4 to TRBJ2-7; 7 bases match TRBD2. V trimming: 4 bases; J trimming: 5 bases; junction bases outside the gene matches: 8. This CDR3 is built from 14 residues. CDR3 amino acids: CASSSDWGGHEQYF. The CDR3 region has the DNA TGTGCCAGCAGTTCCGACTGGGGGGGTCACGAGCAGTACTTC.

Regarding this clonotype: This CDR3 is missing its conserved last phenylalanine or tryptophan, likely due to a read error. The V and J genes are TRBV6-5 and TRBJ1-1, with D uncertain. Germline V gives CDR1 MNHEY, CDR2 SVGAGI. This CDR3 contains 13 residues. DNA for the CDR3: TGTACCAGCAGTTACCGAGACGGAATTGAAGCTTTCATT. It encodes CTSSYRDGIEAFI.

A word on this clonotype: As the CDR3 is not closed by the conserved phenylalanine or tryptophan, this likely results from a read error. This chain joins TRBV4-1 and TRBJ2-7; tentative D call: TRBD2 (6 bases). Deletions cut 0 bases from V and 7 bases from J, with 19 bases between. The V gene's germline CDR1 is MGHRA and CDR2 YSYEKL. The CDR3 is 16 amino acids. Here the CDR3 DNA reads TGCGCCAGCAGCCAAGATGAGACGGGAGCTACGTATGAGCAGTACATC. It specifies CASSQDETGATYEQYI.

For this clonotype: Mismatch with germline at one junction end may stem from a read error. The genes are TRBV11-3 and TRBJ2-2, with D perhaps given as TRBD1 or TRBD2 (5 bases each). The CDR3 totals 14 residues. Germline V gene sequence: CDR1 SGHNT, CDR2 YENEEA. The CDR3 sequence: CTSSLRGFTGELFF. The DNA of the CDR3 is TGTACCAGCAGCTTGAGGGGATTCACCGGGGAGCTGTTTTTT.

The chain is built from TRBV11-1 and TRBJ2-4; TRBD1 is a possible D gene (5 bases). Germline V gene sequence: CDR1 SGHAT, CDR2 FQDESV (reference sequence). The CDR3 is made up of 16 amino acids. The germline V and J ends were trimmed by 10 bases and 3 bases, with 22 bases remaining between them. The CDR3, as DNA: TGTGCCACCACCCACTTAGGCAGGGCGATCAAAAACATTCAGTACTTC. This encodes CATTHLGRAIKNIQYF.

On this clonotype itself: One end of the junction does not line up with germline, which may come from a read error. V gene TRBV4-3 combines with J gene TRBJ2-3; 8 nucleotides agree with TRBD2. Germline CDR1 LGHNA, CDR2 YSLEER. The CDR3 totals 16 residues. CDR3 sequence: CASNQASGGSTDTQYF. The DNA for the CDR3 is TGCGCCAGCAACCAGGCCAGCGGGGGTTCCACAGATACACAGTATTTT.